The next 10 T cell receptor beta chains were all read from a single sample in a study of blood T cell repertoires in COVID-19. Repertoires were generated with immunoSEQ multiplex PCR, while TCRdb's copy carries only in-frame clones and drops some. The sample yields approximately 250,000 clones, 86% seen once. Material for sequencing was peripheral blood. These receptors all come from a man aged 30 to 45 who had recovered from COVID-19.

The chain recombines TRBV5-4 with TRBJ2-3; the D gene is possibly TRBD2 (6 bases). The V end was cut by 4 bases, the J end by 3 bases, with 18 bases between. Per germline, CDR1 SGHNT and CDR2 YYREEE (reference sequence). This CDR3 region has 16 residues. Written as DNA, the CDR3 is TGTGCCAGCAGCGCAGGCTCGGGGGAGGTGACAGATACGCAGTATTTT. It translates to CASSAGSGEVTDTQYF. Variable domain in full (rest from reference TRBV5-4 and TRBJ2-3): ETGVTQSPTHLIKTRGQQVTLRCSSQSGHNTVSWYQQALGQGPQFIFQYYREEENGRGNFPPRFSGLQFPNYSSELNVNALELDDSALYLCASSAGSGEVTDTQYFGPGTRLTVL.

The chain links TRBV29-1 to TRBJ2-7; the match to TRBD1 covers 8 bases. Germline V lookup: CDR1 SQVTM, CDR2 ANQGSEA. The CDR3 loop spans 14 amino acids. The trim removed 7 bases at V and 6 bases at J, leaving 14 bases unmatched. The CDR3 region is CSAELTGDPVEQYF. DNA of the CDR3: TGCAGCGCAGAACTGACAGGGGATCCAGTCGAGCAGTACTTC.

As DNA, the CDR3 is TGTGCCAGCAGTTTGTCAGGGGCCTCCTACGAGCAGTACTTC. It codes for CASSLSGASYEQYF. The genes are TRBV6-5 and TRBJ2-7; maybe TRBD1 (6 bases). This CDR3 comprises 14 residues. V was cut by 4 bases and J by 0 bases, with 10 bases left in between. Germline values: CDR1 MNHEY, CDR2 SVGAGI.

This clone was observed once. V usage is TRBV10-1 and J usage is TRBJ1-1; D may be TRBD1 (6 bases). The germline V and J ends were trimmed by 6 bases and 7 bases, with 18 bases remaining between them. The CDR3 has 14 amino acids. The germline gives CDR1 WNHNN, CDR2 SYGVQD (reference sequence). CDR3 sequence: CASRRGSGDVEAFF. CDR3 coding DNA: TGCGCCAGCAGGAGGGGATCAGGGGACGTTGAAGCTTTCTTT.

Worth noting for this clone: This same CDR3 is encoded by further DNA sequences in the sample. The CDR3 loop reads CASSRTGGDGYTF. The CDR3 DNA is TGTGCCAGCAGCCGGACAGGGGGGGACGGCTACACCTTC. The chain couples TRBV6-5 to TRBJ1-2, with 10 nucleotides matching TRBD1. The junction had 6 bases not matched to a gene; V was cut back by 6 bases and J by 8 bases. The CDR3 loop spans 13 amino acids. Germline V gene lookup returns CDR1 MNHEY and CDR2 SVGAGI.

This chain joins TRBV9 and TRBJ1-4; perhaps TRBD1 as D (6 bases). V was clipped by 1 base and J by 7 bases, with 14 bases between them. CDR1 and CDR2 (germline): SGDLS, YYNGEE. The CDR3 loop spans 15 amino acids. CDR3 loop: CASSVSGGAGEKLFF. As DNA, the CDR3 is TGTGCCAGCAGCGTATCGGGGGGCGCGGGTGAAAAACTGTTTTTT.

The DNA of the CDR3 is TGTGCCAGCTCAGGAGGGGGCCGATCCACTGAAGCTTTCTTT. Its translation: CASSGGGRSTEAFF. The chain recombines TRBV18 with TRBJ1-1; 7 bases match TRBD1. The CDR3 spans 14 residues. CDR1 is KGHSH and CDR2 is LQKENI in the germline V gene. Unmatched junction bases numbered 7, after V lost 5 bases and J lost 4 bases.

The chain combines TRBV10-2 with TRBJ1-5; D unresolved. The germline V and J ends were trimmed by 2 bases and 5 bases, with 7 bases remaining between them. The CDR3 contains 13 residues. Per the germline V gene, CDR1 is WSHSY and CDR2 is SAAADI. CDR3 nucleotides: TGCGCCAGCAGTGAGGGGAGGGATCAGCCCCAGCATTTT. Protein sequence: CASSEGRDQPQHF.

This clone was detected a few times. This rearrangement joins TRBV24-1 to TRBJ2-2, with a possible D match to TRBD1 (7 bases). Germline V CDR1 and CDR2: KGHDR, SFDVKD. This CDR3 comprises 16 residues. V lost 6 bases and J 3 bases, leaving 16 bases between the germline ends. The CDR3 DNA reads as TGTGCCACCAGTCCTTTTGGAGGGACAGACACCGGGGAGCTGTTTTTT. This codes for CATSPFGGTDTGELFF.

The J gene is TRBJ2-7, the V gene TRBV20-1; D is possibly TRBD2 (6 bases). The V and J ends lost 6 bases and 2 bases respectively, with 17 bases between them. The germline gives CDR1 DFQATT, CDR2 SNEGSKA (reference sequence). This CDR3 region has 14 residues. The CDR3 is CSASPVGGAYEQYF. CDR3 coding DNA: TGCAGTGCAAGTCCCGTGGGGGGTGCCTACGAGCAGTACTTC.